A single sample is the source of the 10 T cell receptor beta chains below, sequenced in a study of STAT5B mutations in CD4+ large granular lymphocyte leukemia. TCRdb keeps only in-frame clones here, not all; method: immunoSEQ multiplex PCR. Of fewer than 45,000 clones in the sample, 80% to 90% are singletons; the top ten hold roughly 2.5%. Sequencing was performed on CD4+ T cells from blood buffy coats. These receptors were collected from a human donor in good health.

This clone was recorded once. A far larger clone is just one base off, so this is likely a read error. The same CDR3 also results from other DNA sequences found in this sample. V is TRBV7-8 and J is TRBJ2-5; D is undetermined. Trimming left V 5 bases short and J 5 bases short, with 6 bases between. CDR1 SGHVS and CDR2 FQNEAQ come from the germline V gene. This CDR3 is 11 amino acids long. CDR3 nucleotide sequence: TGTGCCAGCAGCACTGGGGAGACCCAGTACTTC. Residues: CASSTGETQYF.

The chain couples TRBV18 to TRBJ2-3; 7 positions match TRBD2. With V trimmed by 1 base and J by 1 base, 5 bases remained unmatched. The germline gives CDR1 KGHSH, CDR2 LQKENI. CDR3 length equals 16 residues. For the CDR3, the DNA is TGTGCCAGCTCACCACTTGGGGCGGGAGGCACAGATACGCAGTATTTT. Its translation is CASSPLGAGGTDTQYF.

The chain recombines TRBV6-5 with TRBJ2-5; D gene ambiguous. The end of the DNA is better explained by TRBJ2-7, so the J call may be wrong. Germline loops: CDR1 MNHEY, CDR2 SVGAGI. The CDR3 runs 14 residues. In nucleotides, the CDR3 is TGTGCCAGCAGTCTCCAAAGGTCGACCCACGAGCAGTACTTC. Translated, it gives CASSLQRSTHEQYF.

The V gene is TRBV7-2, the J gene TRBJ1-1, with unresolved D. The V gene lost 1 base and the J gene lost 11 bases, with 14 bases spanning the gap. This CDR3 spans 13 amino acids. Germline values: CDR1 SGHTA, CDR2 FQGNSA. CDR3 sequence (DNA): TGTGCCAGCAGCTTAGATTCGAGTAGAAGCGCTTTCTTT. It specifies CASSLDSSRSAFF.

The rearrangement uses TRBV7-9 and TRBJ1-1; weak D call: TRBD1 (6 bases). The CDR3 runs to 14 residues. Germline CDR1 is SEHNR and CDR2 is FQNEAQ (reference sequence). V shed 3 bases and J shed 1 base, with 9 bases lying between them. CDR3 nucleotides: TGTGCCAGCAGCTTCGGGGGCGCGAACACTGAAGCTTTCTTT. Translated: CASSFGGANTEAFF.

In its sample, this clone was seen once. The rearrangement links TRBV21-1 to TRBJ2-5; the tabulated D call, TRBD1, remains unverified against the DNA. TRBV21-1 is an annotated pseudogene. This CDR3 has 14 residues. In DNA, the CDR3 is TGTGCCAGCCAGGTACCCAAGTACCAAGAGACCCAGTACTTC. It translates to CASQVPKYQETQYF.

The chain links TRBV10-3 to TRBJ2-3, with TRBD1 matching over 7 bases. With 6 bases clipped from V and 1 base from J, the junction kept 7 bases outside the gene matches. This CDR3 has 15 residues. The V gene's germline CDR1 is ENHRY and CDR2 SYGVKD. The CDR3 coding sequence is TGTGCCATCAGCCGTACAGGGGCCGGCACAGATACGCAGTATTTT. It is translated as CAISRTGAGTDTQYF.

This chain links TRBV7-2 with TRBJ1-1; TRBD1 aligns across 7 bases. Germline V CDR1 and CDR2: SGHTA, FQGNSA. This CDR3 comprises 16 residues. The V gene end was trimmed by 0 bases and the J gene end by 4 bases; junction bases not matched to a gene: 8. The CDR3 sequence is CASSLAATGIGTEAFF. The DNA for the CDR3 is TGTGCCAGCAGCTTAGCGGCGACAGGGATCGGCACTGAAGCTTTCTTT.

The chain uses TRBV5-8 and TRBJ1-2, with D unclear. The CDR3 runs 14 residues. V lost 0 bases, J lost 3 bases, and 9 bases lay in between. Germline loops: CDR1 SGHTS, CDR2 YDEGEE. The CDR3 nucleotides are TGTGCCAGCAGCTTGGTCCGCGTAGACTATGGCTACACCTTC. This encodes CASSLVRVDYGYTF.

The CDR3 coding sequence is TGTGCCAGTAGTATAAACAGGGCCAACGTCCTGACTTTC. Amino acid sequence: CASSINRANVLTF. The V call is TRBV19, the J call TRBJ2-6; unclear D gene. The CDR3 runs to 13 residues. The V and J ends lost 2 bases and 5 bases respectively, with 4 bases between them. Germline lookup yields CDR1 LNHDA and CDR2 SQIVND (reference sequence).